The present TCR beta chain was sequenced within a study of cytomegalovirus exposure and HLA in healthy donors (dated by TCRdb to about 2017). Background for the entire study: An earlier analysis of some 550 of the donors reported approximately 290 Gb of sequence data and 117 million unique TCR beta sequences from about 200 million T cells. An early release that covered about 600 HLA-typed donors contained around 300 gigabases of sequencing data and 75 million to 100 million unique TCR sequences. Among the roughly 370 genotyped donors, 81% belonged to the genetic ancestry cluster associated with self-reported Caucasian donors. The study was designed to test whether signatures of past pathogen exposure could be identified by cataloging public T cell receptors. The T cell repertoires of around 670 subjects were profiled by immunosequencing and related to cytomegalovirus serostatus. Along with the approximately 700-subject first cohort, a separate validation cohort of more than 90 different subjects was used. The study combined high-throughput TCR immunosequencing, statistical association of individual TCRs with disease status, and machine learning to predict cytomegalovirus infection status. A later analysis re-examined previously published TCR beta repertoires from roughly 650 donors and added high-resolution HLA genotyping to investigate patterns of TCR occurrence. The later analysis used no new phenotypic data to find candidate immune exposures, relying instead on TCR beta sequences and their occurrence across donors. In an earlier analysis of 587 of the donors, high-throughput TCR beta sequencing was used to judge whether each TCR beta V gene segment behaved as functional or pseudogenic. Donor age, sex, ethnicity and CMV serostatus were compiled alongside the repertoire data. Genome-wide SNP genotypes for about 55% of the roughly 670 donors were used in a later genetic analysis, which treated that subset as a discovery cohort. All discovery cohort repertoires had been generated on a single sequencing platform. HLA typing included class I and class II loci at four-digit resolution. Typing coverage varied by locus: roughly 620-630 donors for A, B, C, DRB1 and DQB1; roughly 560 for DQA1; 600 to 610 for DPA1; around 450 for DPB1. Because of strong linkage in the cohort, roughly five DR-DQ haplotypes were treated as single units for association and clustering. Among some 400 genotyped donors of the cohort, an average of 235,054 unique TCR beta nucleotide sequences were sequenced per donor, roughly 18% of them non-productive.

General conclusions and limits of the study: Strong co-occurrence of HLA alleles, especially DR and DQ, made assigning TCR associations to individual alleles difficult. According to the authors, the approach could potentially be generalized to other disease states and immunological phenotypes. While some public TCRs were present in many individuals, most TCR sequences turned up only very rarely across donors. A further reported finding was that TCR beta sequences accurately predicted the HLA-A and HLA-B alleles for most subjects in the first cohort. Only TCR beta chains were sequenced in this cohort, and the absence of alpha or paired-chain data limited detectable features. A few of the identified cytomegalovirus-associated TCR beta chains were confirmed in vitro to be specific for cytomegalovirus antigens. At a false discovery rate of 0.05, a later analysis linked around 17,000 TCR beta sequences to specific HLA alleles. Because HLA typing was unavailable for some donors at each locus, only the typed subset was used in association tests. CMV serostatus was the only immune exposure information available for the cohort. In a later analysis, HLA-associated TCR beta chains were found to be more clonally expanded and to have lower generation probabilities than equally common non-associated chains. Linkage disequilibrium might explain the correlated functional status among segregating V segments, but an unknown experimental factor could not be ruled out. A later genetic analysis reported fewer N-insertions in productive TCRs among donors in an Asian-associated ancestry cluster than the roughly 650-donor mean. In a later analysis, several top co-occurrence clusters were reported to appear linked to parvovirus B19, influenza, CMV and Epstein-Barr virus. Because the 87-base-pair reads could not distinguish some IMGT-functional V segments, including TRBV6-2 and TRBV6-3, those segments were excluded. A cluster of highly shared sequence variants was judged likely to represent a technical artifact of the sequencing pipeline. An earlier analysis of around 540 of the donors showed that most TCR beta V segments appeared in productive rearrangements either about 87% or about 30% of the time, which broadly matched IMGT annotations. According to a later analysis, most CMV-associated TCR beta chains appeared to be HLA-restricted, and the HLA associations seemed to be driven largely by CMV exposure. Sequencing depth was assumed to be roughly uniform across donors in the presence/absence analyses, though that assumption may not hold. About 17 rarely observed V segments, including chromosome 9 orphons, were excluded from the earlier analysis of some 590 of the donors because counts were too low. An association between a missense DCLRE1C variant and V-gene and J-gene trimming of TCR beta chains was found in a later genetic analysis and replicated in an independent cohort. In the study, approximately 160 TCR beta chains were listed as associated with cytomegalovirus. In both the original and validation cohorts, the classifier was reported to diagnose cytomegalovirus status with high specificity and sensitivity. In a later analysis, TCR association rates were found to vary across HLA loci, with the most associated TCRs seen for DRB1 alleles and the fewest for HLA-C alleles.

V ends up 7 bases short and J 3 bases short, with an unmatched junction base count of 15. From cysteine to phenylalanine, the CDR3 is 16 amino acids long. Of all the DNA, just the CDR3 is kept, 48 bases in frame from base 1. As encoded in the germline V gene, CDR1 is MDHEN while CDR2 is SYDVKM. Libraries were made using the immunoSEQ multiplex PCR assay. For the multiplex PCR, a mixture combining 60 forward primers for TCR Vbeta segments and 13 reverse primers for TCR Jbeta segments was used. The CDR3 region of rearranged TCR beta genes was amplified from genomic DNA by a multiplex PCR assay. The Illumina HiSeq System was used to sequence the amplified TCR beta libraries as 87-base-pair reads. Processing in the source paper ran as follows. A later analysis tallied 75 million to 95 million unique TCR beta chains across the roughly 610 repertoires, and roughly 11 million of those chains were shared by two or more donors. Raw reads were error-corrected and collapsed into unique sequences by a nearest-neighbor algorithm in which closely related sequences were merged to remove PCR and sequencing errors. CDR3 sequences were aligned to IMGT reference sequences to assign V, D and J gene segments. For a sequence to be retained, at least a six-nucleotide match to both a V gene segment and a J gene segment was required. Rearrangements were called productive when the CDR3 lacked stop codons and stayed in frame with V and J; all others were non-productive. Following IMGT convention, CDR3 was defined as the stretch from the second conserved V-encoded cysteine to the conserved J-encoded phenylalanine. The earlier analysis of 587 of the donors excluded sequences that lacked an unambiguous match to a single V gene segment. In an earlier analysis of approximately 500 of the donors, a V segment was called functional when productive rearrangements were above 56.7%, and segregating when the standard deviation between donors exceeded 5%. A statistical classification framework was built for diagnosing cytomegalovirus status from the catalog of TCR beta chain sequences. V and J gene assignment, in a later analysis, came from comparing TCR nucleotide sequences with IMGT/GENE-DB human TR gene sequences. In a later analysis, CDR3 sequences and most-parsimonious VDJ recombination scenarios were assigned using the TCRdist pipeline. In a later analysis, every TCR beta chain was defined by the combination of its CDR3 amino acid sequence and its V-gene family, and reads without a unique V-gene family were dropped. As a way to deal with suspected cross-contamination and a sequencing artifact, a later analysis dropped 592 nucleotide sequences that were highly shared and had low generation probability. In a later analysis, a clonal expansion index for each public chain was calculated from normalized within-repertoire ranks of inferred template counts. In a later analysis, generation probabilities were computed using a VDJ recombination model fitted to out-of-frame rearrangements, and the results were checked against IGoR. A later analysis scored TCR-TCR, TCR-HLA and TCR-CMV co-occurrence with hypergeometric tests, applying a repertoire-size bias correction to TCR pairs. False discovery rates were estimated in a later analysis by permuting HLA or CMV assignments 20 times. In a later analysis, co-occurring TCRs were grouped using DBSCAN, with TCRdist sequence similarity added in when clustering inside HLA-allele-positive subsets. Repertoires with fewer than 30,000 or more than 120,000 public chains were left out of co-occurrence clustering, as were a handful of repertoires with anomalous nucleotide sharing. TCRdb retrieved this table from immuneACCESS and kept in-frame rearrangements only. Not all clones are present; in checked studies, unresolved V genes account for under half, and no reason is known for the remainder. D and trimming come from the DNA, and the V and J calls and clone size come from that table. The sample table shows roughly 190,000 clones, and 77% are seen once. Of the sample, roughly 2% is held by the ten largest clones.

The cohort was made up of 666 healthy bone marrow donors. At the time of sampling, every cohort member was nominally healthy, though immune exposures that went unrecorded were likely present. The donor was CMV seropositive and was included in the group of 250 to 350 seropositive cohort members. Every donor gave a peripheral blood sample, and the peripheral blood mononuclear cells from that sample were used for TCR beta sequencing. The Qiagen DNeasy Blood Extraction Kit was used to extract genomic DNA from the blood cell samples. With regard to this clone: The antigen it recognizes is unknown. Qualities for individual bases were not recorded, and no much larger clone is one base off.

The sample was PBMCs. Rearrangement joined TRBV28 to TRBJ2-7, and 7 junctional nucleotides match TRBD2. This sequence was found in a woman in her 30s in good health and CMV-seropositive. The DNA is TGTGCCAGCACCCCTTCTGCGGGGGTCGGAAGCTACGAGCAGTACTTC. The resulting protein is CASTPSAGVGSYEQYF.